This section outlines one TCR beta chain sequence together with its context. Its target is not known. This sample is drawn from a study of cytomegalovirus exposure and HLA in healthy donors. Regarding the study as a whole: Some V segments, including TRBV6-2 and TRBV6-3, were excluded as indistinguishable. The authors listed some 150 TCR beta chains as cytomegalovirus-associated.

Nominally healthy donors provided the samples, though records likely missed some immune exposures. V shed 3 bases and J 5 bases; nucleotides not matched to a gene: 15. Per the germline V gene, CDR1 is SGHNT and CDR2 is YYREEE (reference sequence). This CDR3 is built from 18 residues. Primers: 60 Vbeta forward and 13 Jbeta reverse. TCRdb's table, derived via immunoSEQ multiplex PCR, lists solely in-frame clones and lacks some. The sample yields about 160,000 clones, roughly 80% seen once. This sequence joins TRBV5-4 and TRBJ2-1; 9 bases align to TRBD1. Material: PBMCs. The TCR comes from a man between 18 and 35 years old in good health and CMV-seropositive. DNA for the CDR3: TGTGCCAGCAGCTCTTGGACAGGGGACCCGGGGGTAGACAATGAGCAGTTCTTC. This encodes CASSSWTGDPGVDNEQFF.